The entry below describes one T cell receptor beta chain. Its antigen remains unknown. These data come from a study of blood T cells in healthy people across ages. CDR1 and CDR2 from the germline V gene are WSHSY and SAAADI. Deletions cut 6 bases from V and 6 bases from J, with 18 bases between. This CDR3 spans 15 amino acids. Study conclusions and caveats: Diversity was estimated from one million T cells, and these estimates were considered underestimates. Naive T cell percentage strongly correlated with TCR beta diversity. Diversity of TCR beta per million T cells declined in a roughly linear way with age.

Sample-barcoded 5' priming and a J-beta primer mix drove a second PCR of roughly 6 to 12 cycles. A tag from a template-switch adaptor with 12 random nucleotides marked each cDNA molecule. TCRdb passed the 5' RACE reads through MiXCR, listing each CDR3 protein once. The sample consists of 920,000 or so distinct CDR3 sequences, under 55% of them appearing once. The specimen was blood. This chain connects TRBV10-2 to TRBJ2-1; TRBD1 is a possible D gene (6 bases). The TCR sequence derives from a woman aged 60-75 years in good health. The CDR3 reads CASSPIGDISNEQFF. The CDR3 nucleotides are TGCGCCAGCAGCCCAATTGGGGACATCTCCAATGAGCAGTTCTTC.